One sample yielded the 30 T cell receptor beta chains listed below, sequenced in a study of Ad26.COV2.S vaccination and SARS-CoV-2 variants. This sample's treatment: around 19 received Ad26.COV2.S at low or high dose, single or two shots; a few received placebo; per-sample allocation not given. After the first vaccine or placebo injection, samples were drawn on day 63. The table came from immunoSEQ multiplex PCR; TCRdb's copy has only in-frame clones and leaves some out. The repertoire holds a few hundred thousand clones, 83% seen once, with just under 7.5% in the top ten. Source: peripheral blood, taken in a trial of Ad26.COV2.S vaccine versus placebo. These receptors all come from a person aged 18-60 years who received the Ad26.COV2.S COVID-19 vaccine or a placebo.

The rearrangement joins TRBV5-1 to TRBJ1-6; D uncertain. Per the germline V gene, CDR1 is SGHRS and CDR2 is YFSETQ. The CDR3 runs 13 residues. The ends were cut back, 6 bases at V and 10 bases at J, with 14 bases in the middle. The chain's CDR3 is CASTPGVGSPLHF. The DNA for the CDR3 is TGCGCCAGCACCCCCGGAGTTGGGTCACCCCTCCACTTT.

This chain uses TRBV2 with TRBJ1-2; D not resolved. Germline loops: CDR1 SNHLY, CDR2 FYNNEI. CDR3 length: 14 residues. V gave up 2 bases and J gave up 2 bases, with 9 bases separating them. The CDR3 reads CASSEHGGNYGYTF. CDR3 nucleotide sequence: TGTGCCAGCAGTGAACATGGAGGGAACTATGGCTACACCTTC.

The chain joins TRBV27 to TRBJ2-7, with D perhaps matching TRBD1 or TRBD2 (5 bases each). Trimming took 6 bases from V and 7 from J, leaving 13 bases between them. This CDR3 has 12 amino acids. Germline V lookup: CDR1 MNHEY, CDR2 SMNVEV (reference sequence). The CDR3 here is CASRGRTWEQYF. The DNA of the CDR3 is TGTGCCAGCAGGGGGCGGACTTGGGAGCAGTACTTC.

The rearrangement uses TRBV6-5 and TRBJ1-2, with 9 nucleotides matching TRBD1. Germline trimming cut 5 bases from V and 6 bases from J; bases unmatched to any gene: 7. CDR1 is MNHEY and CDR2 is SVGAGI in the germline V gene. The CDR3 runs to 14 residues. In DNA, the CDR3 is TGTGCCAGCAGTACTTGGACAGGGGACGATGGCTACACCTTC. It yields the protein CASSTWTGDDGYTF.

CDR3 bases: TGTGCCAGCAGCCAGGGACGGATTAATTCACCCCTCCACTTT. Protein: CASSQGRINSPLHF. The chain recombines TRBV27 with TRBJ1-6; D is possibly TRBD1 (5 bases). There are 14 residues in the CDR3. Trimming shortened V by 6 bases and J by 6 bases, and 12 bases separated the two germline ends. Germline V gene sequence: CDR1 MNHEY, CDR2 SMNVEV (reference sequence).

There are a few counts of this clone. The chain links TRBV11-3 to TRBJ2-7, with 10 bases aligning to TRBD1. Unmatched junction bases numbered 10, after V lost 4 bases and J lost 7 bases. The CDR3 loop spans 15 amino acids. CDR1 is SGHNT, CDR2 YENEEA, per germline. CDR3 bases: TGTGCCAGCAGCTCTCAACCTCCGGGACAGGGGGAGCAGTACTTC. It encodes CASSSQPPGQGEQYF.

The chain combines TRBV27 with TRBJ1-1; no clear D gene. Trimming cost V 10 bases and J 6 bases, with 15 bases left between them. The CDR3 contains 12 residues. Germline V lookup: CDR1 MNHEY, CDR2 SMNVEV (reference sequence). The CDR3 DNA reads TGTGCCACCCGAGGAATTTCGGCTGAAGCTTTCTTT. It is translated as CATRGISAEAFF.

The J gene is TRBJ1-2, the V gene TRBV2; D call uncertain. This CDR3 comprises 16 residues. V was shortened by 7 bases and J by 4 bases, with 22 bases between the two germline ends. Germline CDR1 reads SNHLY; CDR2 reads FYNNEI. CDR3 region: CASKDAYGVAAYGYTF. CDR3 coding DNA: TGTGCCAGCAAGGACGCTTACGGGGTAGCCGCCTATGGCTACACCTTC.

For the CDR3, the DNA is TGTGCCAGCATCCGCCAAGCGGGAGTGAGTTACAATGAGCAGTTCTTC. Amino acid sequence: CASIRQAGVSYNEQFF. V usage is TRBV27 and J usage is TRBJ2-1, with TRBD2 identical over 8 bases. The CDR3 sequence is 16 residues long. Trimming cost V 7 bases and J 4 bases; bases outside gene matches: 12. In germline, CDR1 is MNHEY, CDR2 SMNVEV (reference sequence).

The CDR3 loop is CASSAGGYTEAFF. In nucleotides, the CDR3 is TGCGCCAGCAGCGCTGGAGGGTACACTGAAGCTTTCTTT. The V and J genes are TRBV5-1 and TRBJ1-1; the D is unclear. Germline V gene sequence: CDR1 SGHRS, CDR2 YFSETQ. The ends were cut back, 4 bases at V and 3 bases at J, with 10 bases in the middle. This CDR3 has 13 residues.

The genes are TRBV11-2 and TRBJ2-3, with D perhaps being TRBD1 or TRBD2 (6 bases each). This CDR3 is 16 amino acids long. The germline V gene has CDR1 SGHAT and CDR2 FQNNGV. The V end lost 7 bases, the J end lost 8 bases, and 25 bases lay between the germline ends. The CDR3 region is CASTTIRGVRGVTQYF. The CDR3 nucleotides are TGTGCCAGCACCACTATAAGGGGGGTCCGCGGGGTTACGCAGTATTTT.

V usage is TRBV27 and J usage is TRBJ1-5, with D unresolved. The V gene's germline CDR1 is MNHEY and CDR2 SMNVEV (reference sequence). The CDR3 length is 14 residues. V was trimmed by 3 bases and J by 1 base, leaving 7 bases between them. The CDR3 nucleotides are TGTGCCAGCAGTTTTAGGGTGAGCAATCAGCCCCAGCATTTT. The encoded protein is CASSFRVSNQPQHF.

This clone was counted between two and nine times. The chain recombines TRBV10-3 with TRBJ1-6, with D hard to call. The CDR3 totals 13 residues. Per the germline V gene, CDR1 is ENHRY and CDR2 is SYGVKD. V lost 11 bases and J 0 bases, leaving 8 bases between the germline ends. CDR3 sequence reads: CAPEGSYNSPLHF. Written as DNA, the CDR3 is TGTGCCCCAGAGGGCTCCTATAATTCACCCCTCCACTTT.

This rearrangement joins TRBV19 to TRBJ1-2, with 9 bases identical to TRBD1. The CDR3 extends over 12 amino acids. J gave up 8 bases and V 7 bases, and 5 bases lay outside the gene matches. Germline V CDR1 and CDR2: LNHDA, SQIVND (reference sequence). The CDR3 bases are TGTGCCAGTAAGGGACAGGGCCCAGGCTACACCTTC. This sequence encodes CASKGQGPGYTF. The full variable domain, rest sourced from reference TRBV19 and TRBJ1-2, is DGGITQSPKYLFRKEGQNVTLSCEQNLNHDAMYWYRQDPGQGLRLIYYSQIVNDFQKGDIAEGYSVSREKKESFPLTVTSAQKNPTAFYLCASKGQGPGYTFGSGTRLTVV.

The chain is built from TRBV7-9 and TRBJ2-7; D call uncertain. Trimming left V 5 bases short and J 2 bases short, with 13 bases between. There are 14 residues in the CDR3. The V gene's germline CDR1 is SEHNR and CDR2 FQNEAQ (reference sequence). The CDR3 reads CASSQTQGTYEQYF. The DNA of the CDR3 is TGTGCCAGCAGCCAAACCCAAGGGACCTACGAGCAGTACTTC.

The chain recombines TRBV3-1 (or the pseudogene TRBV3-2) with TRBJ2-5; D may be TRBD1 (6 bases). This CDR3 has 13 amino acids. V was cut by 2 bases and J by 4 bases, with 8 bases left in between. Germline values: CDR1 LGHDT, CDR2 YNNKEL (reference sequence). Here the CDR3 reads CASSQRGGETQYF. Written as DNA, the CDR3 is TGTGCCAGCAGCCAAAGAGGGGGAGAGACCCAGTACTTC.

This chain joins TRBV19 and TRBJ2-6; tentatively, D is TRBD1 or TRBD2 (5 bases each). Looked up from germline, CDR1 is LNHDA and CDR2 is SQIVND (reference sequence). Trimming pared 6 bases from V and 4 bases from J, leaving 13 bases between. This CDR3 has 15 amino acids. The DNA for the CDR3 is TGTGCCAGTAGCAACCAGGGACCCGGGGCCAACGTCCTGACTTTC. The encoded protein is CASSNQGPGANVLTF.

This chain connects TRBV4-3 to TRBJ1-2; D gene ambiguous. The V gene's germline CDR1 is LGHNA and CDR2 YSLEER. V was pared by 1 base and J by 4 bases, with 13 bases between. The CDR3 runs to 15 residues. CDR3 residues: CASSQAVGGSYGYTF. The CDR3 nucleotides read TGCGCCAGCAGCCAAGCGGTTGGAGGGAGCTATGGCTACACCTTC.

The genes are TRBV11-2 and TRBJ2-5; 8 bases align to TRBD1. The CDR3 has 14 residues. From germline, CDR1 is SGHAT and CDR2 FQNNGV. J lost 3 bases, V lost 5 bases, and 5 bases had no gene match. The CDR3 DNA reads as TGTGCCAGCAGCCCGCCGGGACAGGAAGAGACCCAGTACTTC. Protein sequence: CASSPPGQEETQYF.

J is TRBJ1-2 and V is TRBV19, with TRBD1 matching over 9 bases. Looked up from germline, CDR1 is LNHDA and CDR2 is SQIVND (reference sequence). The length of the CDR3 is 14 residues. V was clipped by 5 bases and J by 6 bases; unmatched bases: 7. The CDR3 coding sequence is TGTGCCAGTAGTGGACGGGACAGGGAGAATGGCTACACCTTC. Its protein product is CASSGRDRENGYTF.

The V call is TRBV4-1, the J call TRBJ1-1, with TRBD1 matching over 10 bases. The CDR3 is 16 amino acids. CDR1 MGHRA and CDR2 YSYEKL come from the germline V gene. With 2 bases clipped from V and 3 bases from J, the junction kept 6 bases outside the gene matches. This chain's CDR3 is CASSQKVGTGDTEAFF. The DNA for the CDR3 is TGCGCCAGCAGCCAAAAAGTAGGGACAGGGGACACTGAAGCTTTCTTT.

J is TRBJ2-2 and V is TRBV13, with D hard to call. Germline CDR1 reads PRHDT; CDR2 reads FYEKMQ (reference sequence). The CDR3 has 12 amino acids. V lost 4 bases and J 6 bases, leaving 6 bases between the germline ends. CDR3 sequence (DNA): TGTGCCAGCAGCTCCCCCCCCGGGGAGCTGTTTTTT. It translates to CASSSPPGELFF.

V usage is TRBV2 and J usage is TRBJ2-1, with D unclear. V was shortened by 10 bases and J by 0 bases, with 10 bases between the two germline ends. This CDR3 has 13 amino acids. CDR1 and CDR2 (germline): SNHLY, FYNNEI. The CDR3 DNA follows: TGTGCCATCAAACCGGGCTCCTACAATGAGCAGTTCTTC. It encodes CAIKPGSYNEQFF.

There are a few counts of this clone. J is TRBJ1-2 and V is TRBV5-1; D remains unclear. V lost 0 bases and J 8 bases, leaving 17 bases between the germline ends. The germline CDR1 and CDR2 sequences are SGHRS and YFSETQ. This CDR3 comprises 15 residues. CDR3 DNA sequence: TGCGCCAGCAGCTTGGATGGACGGCCTCCGGACGGCTACACCTTC. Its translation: CASSLDGRPPDGYTF.

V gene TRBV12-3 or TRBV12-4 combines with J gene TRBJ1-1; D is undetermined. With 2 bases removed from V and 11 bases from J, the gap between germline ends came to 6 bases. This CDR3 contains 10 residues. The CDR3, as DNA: TGTGCCAGCAGTTTATTTTCTGCTTTCTTT. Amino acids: CASSLFSAFF.

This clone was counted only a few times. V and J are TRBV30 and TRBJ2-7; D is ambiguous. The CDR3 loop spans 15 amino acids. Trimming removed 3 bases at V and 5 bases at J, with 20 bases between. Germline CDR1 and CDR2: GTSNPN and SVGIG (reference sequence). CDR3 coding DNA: TGTGCCTGGAGCCAAAACACCCCGGCCCTGGACGAGCAGTACTTC. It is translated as CAWSQNTPALDEQYF.

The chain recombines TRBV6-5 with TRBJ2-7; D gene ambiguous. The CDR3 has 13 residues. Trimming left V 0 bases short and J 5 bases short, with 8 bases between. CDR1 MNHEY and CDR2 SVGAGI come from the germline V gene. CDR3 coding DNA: TGTGCCAGCAGTTACTCGATTAGGGACGAGCAGTACTTC. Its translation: CASSYSIRDEQYF.

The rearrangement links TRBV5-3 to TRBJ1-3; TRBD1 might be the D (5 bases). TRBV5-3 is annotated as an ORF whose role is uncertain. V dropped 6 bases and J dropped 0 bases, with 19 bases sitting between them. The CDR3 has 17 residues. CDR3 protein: CARMGTGPLSSGNTIYF. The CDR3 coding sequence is TGTGCCAGAATGGGGACGGGTCCCCTTAGCTCTGGAAACACCATATATTTT.

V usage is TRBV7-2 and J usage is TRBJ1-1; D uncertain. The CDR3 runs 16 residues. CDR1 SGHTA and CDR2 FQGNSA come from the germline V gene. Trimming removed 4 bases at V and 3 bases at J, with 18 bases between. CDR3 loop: CASSSLVTVYDTEAFF. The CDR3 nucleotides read TGTGCCAGCAGCTCCCTGGTAACAGTATATGACACTGAAGCTTTCTTT. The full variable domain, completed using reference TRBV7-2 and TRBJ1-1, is GAGVSQSPSNKVTEKGKDVELRCDPISGHTALYWYRQSLGQGLEFLIYFQGNSAPDKSGLPSDRFSAERTGGSVSTLTIQRTQQEDSAVYLCASSSLVTVYDTEAFFGQGTRLTVV.

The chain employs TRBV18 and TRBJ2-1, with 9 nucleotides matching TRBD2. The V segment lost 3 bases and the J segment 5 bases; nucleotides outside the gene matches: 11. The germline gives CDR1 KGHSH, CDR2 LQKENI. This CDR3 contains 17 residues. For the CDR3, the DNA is TGTGCCAGCTCACCCCCGCGGAGGCTAGCGGGGAACAATGAGCAGTTCTTC. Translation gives CASSPPRRLAGNNEQFF.